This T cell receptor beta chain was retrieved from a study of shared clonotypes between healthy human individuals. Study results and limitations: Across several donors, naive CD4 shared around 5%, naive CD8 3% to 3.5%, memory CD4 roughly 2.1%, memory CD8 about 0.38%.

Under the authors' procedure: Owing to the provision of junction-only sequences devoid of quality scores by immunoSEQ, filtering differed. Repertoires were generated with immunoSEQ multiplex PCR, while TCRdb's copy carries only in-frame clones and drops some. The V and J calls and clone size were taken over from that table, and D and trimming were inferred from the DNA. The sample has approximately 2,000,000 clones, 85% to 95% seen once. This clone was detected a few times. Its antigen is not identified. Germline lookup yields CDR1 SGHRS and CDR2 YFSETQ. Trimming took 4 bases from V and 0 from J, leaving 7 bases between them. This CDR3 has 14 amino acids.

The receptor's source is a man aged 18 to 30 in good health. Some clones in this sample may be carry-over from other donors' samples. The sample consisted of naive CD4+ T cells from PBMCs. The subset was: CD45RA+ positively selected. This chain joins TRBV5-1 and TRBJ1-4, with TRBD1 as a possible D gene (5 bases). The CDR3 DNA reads TGCGCCAGCAGCCAGACAGCAACTAATGAAAAACTGTTTTTT. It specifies CASSQTATNEKLFF.